The 7 T cell receptor beta chains reported below all come from one sample, sequenced in a study of neurological immune-mediated disorders. One entry per CDR3 protein, called by TCRdb with MiXCR from the 5' RACE reads. The sample gives under 60,000 distinct CDR3 sequences, just under 6% of which show up once; about 1.3% is in the top ten. Sequenced material: CD4+ T cells from blood. The receptors were gathered from a woman under 30 with multiple sclerosis.

This clonotype was observed at least ten times. The chain joins TRBV10-3 to TRBJ1-1; D is ambiguous. The CDR3 consists of 13 residues. Germline V gene data show CDR1 as ENHRY and CDR2 as SYGVKD. Deletions cut 6 bases from V and 1 base from J, with 9 bases between. The CDR3 region has the DNA TGTGCCATCAGGGGTGGAGAGAACACTGAAGCTTTCTTT. Its protein product is CAIRGGENTEAFF.

This clonotype was recorded a few times. V is TRBV19 and J is TRBJ1-6, with D maybe TRBD1 (6 bases). Looked up from germline, CDR1 is LNHDA and CDR2 is SQIVND (reference sequence). The CDR3 spans 14 residues. Trimming stripped 5 bases from V and 7 bases from J, with 12 bases between. The CDR3 region has the DNA TGTGCCAGTAGTTATACAGGGAACAATTCACCCCTCCACTTT. This sequence encodes CASSYTGNNSPLHF.

There are many counts of this clonotype. This sequence joins TRBV5-5 and TRBJ1-2; 12 nucleotides line up with TRBD1. Germline assignment: CDR1 SGHKS and CDR2 YYEKEE (reference sequence). This CDR3 comprises 15 residues. The trim removed 3 bases at V and 2 bases at J, leaving 2 bases unmatched. The CDR3 region is CASSSGTGGNYGYTF. CDR3 coding DNA: TGTGCCAGCAGCTCCGGGACAGGGGGCAACTATGGCTACACCTTC.

This clonotype was observed a few times. The chain uses TRBV12-3 or TRBV12-4 and TRBJ2-3, with D uncertain. V was clipped by 4 bases and J by 3 bases, with 8 bases between them. The CDR3 is 13 residues long. Here the CDR3 reads CASSWKVTDTQYF. CDR3 nucleotides: TGTGCCAGCAGTTGGAAAGTAACAGATACGCAGTATTTT.

This clonotype was seen repeatedly, ten times or more. The chain uses TRBV12-3 or TRBV12-4 and TRBJ1-3, with D tentatively TRBD1 (5 bases). The CDR3 loop spans 14 amino acids. The V end was cut by 8 bases, the J end by 2 bases, with 13 bases between. CDR3 in amino acids: CASRVSGPGNTIYF. CDR3 nucleotide sequence: TGTGCCAGCCGCGTCTCGGGGCCTGGAAACACCATATATTTT.

CDR3 sequence: CASSYSPGVYEQYV. CDR3 sequence (DNA): TGTGCCAGCAGTTACTCCCCAGGGGTCTACGAGCAGTACGTC. The chain uses TRBV6-6 and TRBJ2-7, with D perhaps matching TRBD1 (6 bases). Trimming removed 0 bases at V and 3 bases at J, with 9 bases between. CDR1 MNHNY and CDR2 SVGAGI come from the germline V gene (reference sequence). The CDR3 is 14 residues long.

This clonotype appeared many times. The chain employs TRBV10-3 and TRBJ1-1; D not certain. Per the germline V gene, CDR1 is ENHRY and CDR2 is SYGVKD. Trimming stripped 10 bases from V and 3 bases from J, with 15 bases between. The CDR3 extends over 13 amino acids. CDR3 DNA: TGTGCCACCCGCCCCTTGCCGGACACTGAAGCTTTCTTT. Amino acids: CATRPLPDTEAFF.